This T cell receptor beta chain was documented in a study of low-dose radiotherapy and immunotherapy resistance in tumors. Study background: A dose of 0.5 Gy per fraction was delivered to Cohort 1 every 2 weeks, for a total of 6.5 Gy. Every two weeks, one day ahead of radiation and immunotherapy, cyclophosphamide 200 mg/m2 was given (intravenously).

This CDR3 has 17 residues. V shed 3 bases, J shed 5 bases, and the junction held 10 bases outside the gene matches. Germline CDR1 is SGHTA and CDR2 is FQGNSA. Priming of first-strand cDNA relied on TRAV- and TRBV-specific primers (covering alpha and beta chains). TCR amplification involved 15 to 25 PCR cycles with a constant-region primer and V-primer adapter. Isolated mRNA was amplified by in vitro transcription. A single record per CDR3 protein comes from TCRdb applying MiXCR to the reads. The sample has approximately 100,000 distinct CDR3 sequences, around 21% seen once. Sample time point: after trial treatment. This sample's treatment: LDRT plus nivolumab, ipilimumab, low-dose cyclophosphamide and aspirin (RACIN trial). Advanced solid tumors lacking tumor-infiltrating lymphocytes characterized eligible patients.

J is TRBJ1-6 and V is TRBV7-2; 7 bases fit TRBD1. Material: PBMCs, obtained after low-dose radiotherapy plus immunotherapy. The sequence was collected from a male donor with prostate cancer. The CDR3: CASSFNQGGYHNSPLHF. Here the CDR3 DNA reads TGTGCCAGCAGCTTTAACCAGGGGGGGTATCATAATTCACCCCTCCACTTT.